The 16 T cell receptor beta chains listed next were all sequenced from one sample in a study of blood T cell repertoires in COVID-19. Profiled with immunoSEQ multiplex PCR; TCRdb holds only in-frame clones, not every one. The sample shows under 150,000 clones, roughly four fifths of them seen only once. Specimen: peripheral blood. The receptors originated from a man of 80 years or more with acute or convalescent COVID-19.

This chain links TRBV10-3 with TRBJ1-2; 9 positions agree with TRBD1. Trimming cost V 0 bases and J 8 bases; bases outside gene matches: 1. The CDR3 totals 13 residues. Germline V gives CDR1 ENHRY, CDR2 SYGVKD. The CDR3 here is CAISESDRGGYTF. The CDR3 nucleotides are TGTGCCATCAGTGAGTCGGACAGGGGCGGCTACACCTTC.

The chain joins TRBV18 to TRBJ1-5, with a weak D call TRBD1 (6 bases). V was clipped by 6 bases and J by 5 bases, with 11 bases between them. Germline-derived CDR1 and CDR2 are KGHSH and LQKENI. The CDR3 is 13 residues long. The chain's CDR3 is CASSSGADQPQHF. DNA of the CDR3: TGTGCCAGCTCGTCAGGGGCTGATCAGCCCCAGCATTTT.

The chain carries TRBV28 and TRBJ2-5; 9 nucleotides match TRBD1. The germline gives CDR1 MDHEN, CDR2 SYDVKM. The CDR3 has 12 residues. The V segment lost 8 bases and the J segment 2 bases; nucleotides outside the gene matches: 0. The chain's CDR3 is CASGTGQETQYF. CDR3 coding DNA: TGTGCCAGCGGGACAGGGCAAGAGACCCAGTACTTC. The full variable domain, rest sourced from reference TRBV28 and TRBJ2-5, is DVKVTQSSRYLVKRTGEKVFLECVQDMDHENMFWYRQDPGLGLRLIYFSYDVKMKEKGDIPEGYSVSREKKERFSLILESASTNQTSMYLCASGTGQETQYFGPGTRLLVL.

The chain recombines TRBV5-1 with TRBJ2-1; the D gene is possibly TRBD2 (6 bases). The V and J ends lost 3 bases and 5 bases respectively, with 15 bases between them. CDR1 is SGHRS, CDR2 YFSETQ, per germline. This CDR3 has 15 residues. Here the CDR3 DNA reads TGCGCCAGCAGCTCCACTAGCTTTCGGAACAATGAGCAGTTCTTC. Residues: CASSSTSFRNNEQFF.

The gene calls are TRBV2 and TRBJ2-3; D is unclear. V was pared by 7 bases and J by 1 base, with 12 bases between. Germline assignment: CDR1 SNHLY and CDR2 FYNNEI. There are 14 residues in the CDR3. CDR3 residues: CASTIGPRTDTQYF. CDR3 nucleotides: TGTGCCAGCACCATTGGGCCACGCACAGATACGCAGTATTTT.

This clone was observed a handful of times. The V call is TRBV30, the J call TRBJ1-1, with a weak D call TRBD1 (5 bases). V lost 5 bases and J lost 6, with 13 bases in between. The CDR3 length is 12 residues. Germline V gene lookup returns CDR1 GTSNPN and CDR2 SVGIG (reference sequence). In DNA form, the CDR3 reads TGTGCCTGGGGGGGAGGAGTTGCTGAAGCTTTCTTT. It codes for CAWGGGVAEAFF.

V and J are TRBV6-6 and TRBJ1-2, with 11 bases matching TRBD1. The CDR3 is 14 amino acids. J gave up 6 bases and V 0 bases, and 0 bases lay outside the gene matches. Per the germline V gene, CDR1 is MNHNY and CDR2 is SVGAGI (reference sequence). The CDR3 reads CASSYSGQGDGYTF. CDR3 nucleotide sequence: TGTGCCAGCAGTTACTCGGGACAGGGGGATGGCTACACCTTC.

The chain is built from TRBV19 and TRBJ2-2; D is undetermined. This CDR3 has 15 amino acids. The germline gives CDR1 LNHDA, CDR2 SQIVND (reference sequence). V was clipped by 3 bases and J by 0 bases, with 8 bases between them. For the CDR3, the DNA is TGTGCCAGTAGTATCGTCGACTCGAACACCGGGGAGCTGTTTTTT. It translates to CASSIVDSNTGELFF.

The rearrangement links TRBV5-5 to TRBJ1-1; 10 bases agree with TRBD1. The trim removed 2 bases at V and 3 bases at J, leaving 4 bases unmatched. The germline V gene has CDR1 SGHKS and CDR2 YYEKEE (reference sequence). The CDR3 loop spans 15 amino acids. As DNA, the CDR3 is TGTGCCAGCAGCTTTAGGACAGGGGGGGACACTGAAGCTTTCTTT. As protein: CASSFRTGGDTEAFF.

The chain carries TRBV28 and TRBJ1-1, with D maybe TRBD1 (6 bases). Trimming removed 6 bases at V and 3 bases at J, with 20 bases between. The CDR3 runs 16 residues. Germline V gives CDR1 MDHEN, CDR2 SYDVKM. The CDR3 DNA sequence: TGTGCCAGCAGCCCTGGGGGGGCGGGAGAGGACACTGAAGCTTTCTTT. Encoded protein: CASSPGGAGEDTEAFF.

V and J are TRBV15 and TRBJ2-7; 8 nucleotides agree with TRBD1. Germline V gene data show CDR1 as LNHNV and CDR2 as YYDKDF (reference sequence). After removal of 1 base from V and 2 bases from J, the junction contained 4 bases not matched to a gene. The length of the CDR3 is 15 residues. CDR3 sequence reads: CATSRGGQETYEQYF. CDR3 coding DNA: TGTGCCACCAGCAGAGGGGGACAGGAAACCTACGAGCAGTACTTC.

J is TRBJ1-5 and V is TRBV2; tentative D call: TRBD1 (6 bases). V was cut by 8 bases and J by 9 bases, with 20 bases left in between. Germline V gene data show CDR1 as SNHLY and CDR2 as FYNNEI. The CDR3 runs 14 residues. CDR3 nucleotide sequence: TGTGCCAGCGCTTACTCGACAGGCCCTAGGCCCCAGCATTTT. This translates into CASAYSTGPRPQHF.

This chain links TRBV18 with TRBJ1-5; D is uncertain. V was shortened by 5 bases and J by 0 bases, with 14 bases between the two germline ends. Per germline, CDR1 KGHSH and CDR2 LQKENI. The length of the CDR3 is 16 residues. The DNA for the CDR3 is TGTGCCAGCTCAGCCGAGAGGTATAGTAGCAATCAGCCCCAGCATTTT. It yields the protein CASSAERYSSNQPQHF.

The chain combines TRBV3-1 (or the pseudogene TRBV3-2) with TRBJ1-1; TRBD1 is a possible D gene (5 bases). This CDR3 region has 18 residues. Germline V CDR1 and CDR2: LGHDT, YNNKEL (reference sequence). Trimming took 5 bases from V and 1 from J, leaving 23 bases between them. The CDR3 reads CASSERWGGRGENTEAFF. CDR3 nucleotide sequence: TGTGCCAGCAGCGAAAGATGGGGCGGGAGAGGGGAGAACACTGAAGCTTTCTTT.

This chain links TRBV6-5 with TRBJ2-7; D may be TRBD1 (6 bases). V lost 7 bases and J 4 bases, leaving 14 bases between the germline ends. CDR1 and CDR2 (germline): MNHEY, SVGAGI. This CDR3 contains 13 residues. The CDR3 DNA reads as TGTGCCAGCAAAAAGGACAGAGATTACGAGCAGTACTTC. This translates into CASKKDRDYEQYF.

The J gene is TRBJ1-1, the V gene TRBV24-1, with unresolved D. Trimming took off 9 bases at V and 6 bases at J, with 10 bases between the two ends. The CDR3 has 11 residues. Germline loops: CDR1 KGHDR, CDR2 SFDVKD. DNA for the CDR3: TGTGCCACCCGGGAAAGGGCTGAAGCTTTCTTT. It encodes CATRERAEAFF.